Listed below are T cell receptor beta chains from one sample, sequenced in a study of blood T cell repertoires in COVID-19. Profiled with immunoSEQ multiplex PCR; TCRdb holds only in-frame clones, not every one. Altogether 150,000 to 200,000 clones are present, about 74% being singletons, with the ten largest covering around 2.9%. Sequencing input: peripheral blood. The source is an elderly woman with acute or convalescent COVID-19. The CDR3 runs from the conserved cysteine through the conserved F or W. The D gene is left open where the match is weak. The size field is filled for only some rows; it gives once, few, many or a size class.

d_gene	abundance	v_gene	j_gene	CDR3nt	CDR3aa
.	.	TRBV2	TRBJ2-3	TGTGCCAGCAGCCCCTATACGCAGTATTTT	CASSPYTQYF
TRBD2	.	TRBV3-1/TRBV3-2	TRBJ2-1	TGTGCCAGCAGCCAAGATTCGACGGGAGGGAGCTCCTACAATGAGCAGTTCTTC	CASSQDSTGGSSYNEQFF
TRBD2	.	TRBV27	TRBJ2-5	TGTGCCAGCAGCCTGACGGGACTAGCGGGAGGGTTCCGGGAGACCCAGTACTTC	CASSLTGLAGGFRETQYF
TRBD1	once	TRBV28	TRBJ2-1	TGTGCCAGCAGAACCGGGACAGGGGCGTACAATGAGCAGTTCTTC	CASRTGTGAYNEQFF
.	.	TRBV10-3	TRBJ2-1	TGTGCCATCAGCGCTACAATTCTTAGGGGATCGCGAACTGGCAGCTCCTACAATGAGCAGTTCTTC	CAISATILRGSRTGSSYNEQFF
.	.	TRBV29-1	TRBJ1-2	TGCAGCGTGGGACTCTTCGCGAACTATGGCTACACCTTC	CSVGLFANYGYTF
.	.	TRBV5-6	TRBJ2-1	TGTGCCAGCAGCCGCGGCCGGTACAATGAGCAGTTCTTC	CASSRGRYNEQFF
.	.	TRBV7-9	TRBJ2-2	TGTGCCAGCAGCTTAATCTTCCGGAGGAAGGCCGGGGAGCTGTTTTTT	CASSLIFRRKAGELFF
.	.	TRBV5-4	TRBJ2-1	TGTGCCAGCAGCTTGGGACCAGGCAGGAATGAGCAGTTCTTC	CASSLGPGRNEQFF
TRBD1	.	TRBV27	TRBJ2-1	TGTGCCAGCAGAGACAGGGGAGGTCTCTACAATGAGCAGTTCTTC	CASRDRGGLYNEQFF
.	.	TRBV7-2	TRBJ2-1	TGTGCCAGCAGCTCCGGTTACCCTTCTCTCTACAATGAGCAGTTCTTC	CASSSGYPSLYNEQFF
.	.	TRBV5-1	TRBJ1-5	TGCGCCAGCAGCTTGACGGGGGAGCGGCATCAGCCCCAGCATTTT	CASSLTGERHQPQHF
.	.	TRBV19	TRBJ1-3	TGTGCCAGTACCACCCCCAGCTCTGGAAACACCATATATTTT	CASTTPSSGNTIYF
TRBD2	.	TRBV18	TRBJ2-1	TGTGCCAGCTCACCACCGGAGCTAGCGGCCTACAATGAGCAGTTCTTC	CASSPPELAAYNEQFF
TRBD1	.	TRBV6-5	TRBJ1-1	TGTGCCAGCCTTTCCGGGACAGAGACCACTGAAGCTTTCTTT	CASLSGTETTEAFF
TRBD2	.	TRBV4-2	TRBJ2-1	TGTGCCAGCAGCCAATCCACAGCGGGAGGTGTGTATGAGCAGTTCTTC	CASSQSTAGGVYEQFF
.	.	TRBV10-1	TRBJ2-5	TGCGCCAGCAGTGAGGGGGACATGAGAAAAGAGACCCAGTACTTC	CASSEGDMRKETQYF
.	.	TRBV24-1	TRBJ1-1	TGTGCCACCAGTGACAGGGACACTGAAGCTTTCTTT	CATSDRDTEAFF
TRBD2	.	TRBV4-2	TRBJ2-3	TGTGCCAGCAGCCCAGACGGGAGGGGGACAGATACGCAGTATTTT	CASSPDGRGTDTQYF
.	.	TRBV30	TRBJ1-5	TGTGCCTGGAGTAGCGGAGACCTTCAGCCCCAGCATTTT	CAWSSGDLQPQHF
.	.	TRBV11-2	TRBJ1-5	TGTGCCAGCAGCTTCTTAACAGGGAGTGGACAGCCCCAGCATTTT	CASSFLTGSGQPQHF
.	.	TRBV4-3	TRBJ2-1	TGCGCCAGCAGCCAAGATTGGGCCAGGGGTAGGGATGAGCAGTTCTTC	CASSQDWARGRDEQFF
.	.	TRBV7-9	TRBJ1-5	TGTGCCAGCAGCTCCGGGACAATTAGTAATCAGCCCCAGCATTTT	CASSSGTISNQPQHF
TRBD1	.	TRBV19	TRBJ1-3	TGTGCCAGTAGGAACAGGGGCGGTGGTGGAAACACCATATATTTT	CASRNRGGGGNTIYF
TRBD2	.	TRBV11-2	TRBJ2-7	TGTGCCAGCAGCTTAGCCCTAGCGGGAGGGCTCCGCCTAGCCTACGAGCAGTACTTC	CASSLALAGGLRLAYEQYF
TRBD2	once	TRBV5-1	TRBJ2-5	TGCGCCAGCAGCTTGGTTTGGGGGGGAGAAGAGACCCAGTACTTC	CASSLVWGGEETQYF
TRBD1	.	TRBV10-2	TRBJ1-5	TGCGCCAGCACGGGACAGGGGGCTTCTCAGCCCCAGCATTTT	CASTGQGASQPQHF
TRBD1	.	TRBV19	TRBJ2-1	TGTGCCAATAGTTCCGGGACAGGATTAAATGAGCAGTTCTTC	CANSSGTGLNEQFF
.	.	TRBV3-1/TRBV3-2	TRBJ1-4	TGTGCCAGCAGCCAAGACAGGGGAGGGGAAAAACTGTTTTTT	CASSQDRGGEKLFF
.	.	TRBV6-5	TRBJ2-2	TGTGCCAGCAGTTCCCCTTTTGGGAGCGGCACCGGGGAGCTGTTTTTT	CASSSPFGSGTGELFF
.	.	TRBV28	TRBJ2-5	TGTGCCAGCAGTTTAGGGCTAGAAGGCGGGCTGGGAGAGACCCAGTACTTC	CASSLGLEGGLGETQYF
TRBD2	.	TRBV7-3	TRBJ2-5	TGTGCCAGCAGCTTAGGGGGGGTGCAAGAGACCCAGTACTTC	CASSLGGVQETQYF
.	.	TRBV13	TRBJ1-4	TGTGCCAGCAGCGGACCGGGCCCGGAGGCGGAAAAACTGTTTTTT	CASSGPGPEAEKLFF
.	.	TRBV11-3	TRBJ2-5	TGTGCCAGCAGCTTAGGGGCTCAGGTGGGAGAGACCCAGTACTTC	CASSLGAQVGETQYF
TRBD1	.	TRBV27	TRBJ1-1	TGTGCCAGCAGGCTAAGCGGGACAGGGGATCTTGGGGGCACTGAAGCTTTCTTT	CASRLSGTGDLGGTEAFF
.	.	TRBV10-3	TRBJ1-2	TGTGCCATCAGTGATTTTGAGAACTATGGCTACACCTTC	CAISDFENYGYTF
TRBD2	.	TRBV27	TRBJ2-2	TGTGCCAGCAGCCTAGCGGGAGCTGGCACCGGGGAGCTGTTTTTT	CASSLAGAGTGELFF
TRBD1	.	TRBV2	TRBJ2-5	TGTGCCAGCAGTGTTCAGGGGGCGAAAGAGACCCAGTACTTC	CASSVQGAKETQYF
TRBD1	.	TRBV6-5	TRBJ1-5	TGTGCCAGCAGCCGGACAGGAAATAGCAATCAGCCCCAGCATTTT	CASSRTGNSNQPQHF
.	.	TRBV28	TRBJ2-1	TGTGCCAGCGTCGTAGGAGGGAACAGCTACAATGAGCAGTTCTTC	CASVVGGNSYNEQFF
TRBD1	.	TRBV11-2	TRBJ2-5	TGTGCCAGCAGCTTCGGGCAGGGGGCAAGGGAGACCCAGTACTTC	CASSFGQGARETQYF
.	few	TRBV28	TRBJ1-5	TGTGCCAGCAGCCCGATGGACAGCCGCAATCAGCCCCAGCATTTT	CASSPMDSRNQPQHF
.	.	TRBV6-5	TRBJ1-4	TGTGCCAGCAGTTACGGCAGGGTCGACGAAAAACTGTTTTTT	CASSYGRVDEKLFF
TRBD1	.	TRBV4-1	TRBJ2-7	TGCGCCAGCAGCCAAGAGGAAGTTCAGGGGGCGGGGAGCGAGCAGTACTTC	CASSQEEVQGAGSEQYF
TRBD2	.	TRBV7-8	TRBJ2-3	TGTGCCAGCAGCTTAGCTTATAGCGGGAGAAGGGATACGCAGTATTTT	CASSLAYSGRRDTQYF
.	.	TRBV19	TRBJ2-1	TGTGCCAGTCAGAGACAGCTCGGCTACAATGAGCAGTTCTTC	CASQRQLGYNEQFF
TRBD1	.	TRBV5-4	TRBJ2-5	TGTGCCAGCAGATTGGGACAGGCGCAAGAGACCCAGTACTTC	CASRLGQAQETQYF
.	.	TRBV6-5	TRBJ2-3	TGTGCCAGCAGATACCGGGACATCGGAACGCAGTATTTT	CASRYRDIGTQYF
.	.	TRBV6-6	TRBJ1-6	TGTGCCAGCAGTCTCCACCCGGGGAGGGGCGGGAATTCACCCCTCCACTTT	CASSLHPGRGGNSPLHF
TRBD2	.	TRBV7-7	TRBJ2-3	TGTGCCAGCAGCCCGGGACTAGCGGGATCAGATACGCAGTATTTT	CASSPGLAGSDTQYF
TRBD1	.	TRBV5-1	TRBJ1-1	TGCGCCAGCAGCGGGGGACAGCAAAACACTGAAGCTTTCTTT	CASSGGQQNTEAFF
.	few	TRBV27	TRBJ2-7	TGTGCCAGCAGTTTAGGGGGGAGCAACGAGCAGTACTTC	CASSLGGSNEQYF
.	.	TRBV10-3	TRBJ2-2	TGTGCCATCGTGGAACAGCTCACCGGGGAGCTGTTTTTT	CAIVEQLTGELFF